This passage covers 18 T cell receptor beta chains from one sample sequenced in a study of T cell responses to AZD1222 COVID-19 vaccine. Using immunoSEQ multiplex PCR, the repertoire was profiled, and TCRdb retains in-frame clones only, with some absent. Of 110,000 or so clones listed, more than 75% are singletons. The sample here was peripheral blood, taken 28 days after the second AZD1222 dose. The receptors were sampled from an adult who received the AZD1222 COVID-19 vaccine.

This chain joins TRBV4-1 and TRBJ2-3; 8 nucleotides agree with TRBD2. This CDR3 is built from 13 residues. Germline values: CDR1 MGHRA, CDR2 YSYEKL. The junction had 5 bases not matched to a gene; V was cut back by 3 bases and J by 9 bases. CDR3 bases: TGCGCCAGCAGCCAGACTAGCGACAACACGCAGTATTTT. Encoded protein: CASSQTSDNTQYF.

This chain uses TRBV7-9 with TRBJ2-7; no clear D gene. This CDR3 is built from 14 residues. Germline V CDR1 and CDR2: SEHNR, FQNEAQ (reference sequence). With 6 bases removed from V and 5 bases from J, the gap between germline ends came to 17 bases. The CDR3 nucleotides read TGTGCCAGCAGTTCAGCATACCTACGAGACGAGCAGTACTTC. This translates into CASSSAYLRDEQYF.

The chain uses TRBV30 and TRBJ2-1; 10 positions agree with TRBD2. Germline loops: CDR1 GTSNPN, CDR2 SVGIG (reference sequence). Trimming removed 7 bases from V and 7 bases from J; junction bases left unmatched: 13. The CDR3 consists of 15 residues. DNA of the CDR3: TGTGCCTTGACAGCCTCTAGCGGGAGTAAAAATGAGCAGTTCTTC. Protein sequence: CALTASSGSKNEQFF.

V gene TRBV6-5 combines with J gene TRBJ2-6; D uncertain. There are 15 residues in the CDR3. Germline values: CDR1 MNHEY, CDR2 SVGAGI. With 6 bases removed from V and 1 base from J, the gap between germline ends came to 10 bases. CDR3 sequence: CASSHSRSGANVLTF. The CDR3, as DNA: TGTGCCAGCAGCCACAGTAGATCTGGGGCCAACGTCCTGACTTTC.

V usage is TRBV3-1 (or the pseudogene TRBV3-2) and J usage is TRBJ1-2; D remains ambiguous. V was clipped by 4 bases and J by 8 bases, with 17 bases between them. The length of the CDR3 is 14 residues. Germline-derived CDR1 and CDR2 are LGHDT and YNNKEL (reference sequence). The CDR3: CASSPSPVVVGYTF. The CDR3 DNA reads as TGTGCCAGCAGCCCCTCCCCGGTAGTGGTGGGCTACACCTTC.

J is TRBJ2-3 and V is TRBV6-5; D unresolved. With 6 bases removed from V and 3 bases from J, the gap between germline ends came to 16 bases. The CDR3 consists of 15 residues. Per germline, CDR1 MNHEY and CDR2 SVGAGI. DNA of the CDR3: TGTGCCAGCAGCGACGTCTCATTGGGGACAGATACGCAGTATTTT. This encodes CASSDVSLGTDTQYF.

This chain links TRBV30 with TRBJ2-7, with D perhaps assigned TRBD1 or TRBD2 (5 bases each). V was trimmed by 3 bases and J by 4 bases, leaving 19 bases between them. The CDR3 has 15 amino acids. Germline V gives CDR1 GTSNPN, CDR2 SVGIG (reference sequence). As DNA, the CDR3 is TGTGCCTGGAGCAACAGACGCCAGGGACGGTACGAGCAGTACTTC. Its translation is CAWSNRRQGRYEQYF.

V is TRBV6-1 and J is TRBJ1-6; TRBD1 aligns across 7 bases. V was clipped by 3 bases and J by 0 bases; unmatched bases: 11. Germline V gene lookup returns CDR1 MNHNS and CDR2 SASEGT. The CDR3 is 19 amino acids. Here the CDR3 reads CASSEGFGQVSSYNSPLHF. CDR3 nucleotides: TGTGCCAGCAGTGAGGGCTTCGGACAGGTAAGCTCCTATAATTCACCCCTCCACTTT.

This chain links TRBV5-1 with TRBJ1-2, with 10 bases fitting TRBD1. The CDR3 has 14 amino acids. J gave up 5 bases and V 5 bases, and 6 bases lay outside the gene matches. Germline CDR1 reads SGHRS; CDR2 reads YFSETQ. CDR3 sequence: CASRQTGGSYGYTF. CDR3 DNA: TGCGCCAGCAGACAGACAGGGGGCAGTTATGGCTACACCTTC.

The chain employs TRBV7-8 and TRBJ2-2, with D perhaps TRBD1 or TRBD2 (5 bases each). The germline gives CDR1 SGHVS, CDR2 FQNEAQ. This CDR3 region has 14 residues. V lost 4 bases and J lost 3, with 9 bases in between. DNA for the CDR3: TGTGCCAGCAGCTCGGGGACGGACACCGGGGAGCTGTTTTTT. Protein sequence: CASSSGTDTGELFF.

J is TRBJ1-5 and V is TRBV3-1 (or the pseudogene TRBV3-2); D not resolved. CDR3 length: 12 amino acids. CDR1 and CDR2 (germline): LGHDT, YNNKEL (reference sequence). Trimming pared 1 base from V and 15 bases from J, leaving 13 bases between. This CDR3 is CASSQGYSARHF. As DNA, the CDR3 is TGTGCCAGCAGCCAAGGGTATTCGGCCCGGCATTTT.

DNA of the CDR3: TGTGCCAGCAGCTTGGGAGGCGCAACTAATGAAAAACTGTTTTTT. Protein: CASSLGGATNEKLFF. The rearrangement uses TRBV5-4 and TRBJ1-4; D is undetermined. Germline V gene sequence: CDR1 SGHNT, CDR2 YYREEE (reference sequence). The CDR3 covers 15 residues. V was cut by 0 bases and J by 0 bases, with 6 bases left in between.

The CDR3 region is CASSLVLSETQYF. The CDR3 DNA follows: TGTGCCAGCAGCTTAGTTTTGAGTGAGACCCAGTACTTC. The V call is TRBV7-6, the J call TRBJ2-5; D not resolved. The CDR3 runs to 13 residues. The V end lost 1 base, the J end lost 5 bases, and 8 bases lay between the germline ends. The germline gives CDR1 SGHVS, CDR2 FNYEAQ.

The chain joins TRBV18 to TRBJ1-4; D remains ambiguous. V was clipped by 0 bases and J by 5 bases, with 16 bases between them. Germline CDR1 is KGHSH and CDR2 is LQKENI. The CDR3 has 17 residues. CDR3 amino acids: CASSPPSVRLGNEKLFF. The CDR3 DNA is TGTGCCAGCTCACCACCGTCCGTTAGGTTGGGGAATGAAAAACTGTTTTTT.

CDR3 protein: CASQTTSSYEQYF. Written as DNA, the CDR3 is TGTGCCAGTCAGACAACGAGCTCCTACGAGCAGTACTTC. The chain combines TRBV6-6 with TRBJ2-7; no clear D. The germline V and J ends were trimmed by 9 bases and 0 bases, with 12 bases remaining between them. Germline V gene data show CDR1 as MNHNY and CDR2 as SVGAGI (reference sequence). There are 13 residues in the CDR3.

The chain is built from TRBV27 and TRBJ1-3; D is undetermined. V lost 0 bases and J 0 bases, leaving 6 bases between the germline ends. The CDR3 is made up of 15 amino acids. CDR1 MNHEY and CDR2 SMNVEV come from the germline V gene (reference sequence). The CDR3 is CASSLSGSSGNTIYF. The CDR3 nucleotides read TGTGCCAGCAGTTTATCGGGGAGCTCTGGAAACACCATATATTTT.

This clone showed up just a few times. The chain couples TRBV7-9 to TRBJ2-7; 12 positions match TRBD2. Germline CDR1 SEHNR, CDR2 FQNEAQ (reference sequence). The CDR3 spans 14 residues. V dropped 5 bases and J dropped 3; count of bases not matched to a gene: 2. The CDR3 bases are TGTGCCAGCAGCGAGACTAGCGGGAGCTACGAGCAGTACTTC. Its translation is CASSETSGSYEQYF.

The gene calls are TRBV19 and TRBJ2-3; the D is unclear. CDR1 is LNHDA and CDR2 is SQIVND in the germline V gene (reference sequence). The CDR3 has 14 residues. The V and J ends lost 3 bases and 0 bases respectively, with 7 bases between them. In DNA, the CDR3 is TGTGCCAGTAGTATCGTGGGGAGCACAGATACGCAGTATTTT. Translation gives CASSIVGSTDTQYF.